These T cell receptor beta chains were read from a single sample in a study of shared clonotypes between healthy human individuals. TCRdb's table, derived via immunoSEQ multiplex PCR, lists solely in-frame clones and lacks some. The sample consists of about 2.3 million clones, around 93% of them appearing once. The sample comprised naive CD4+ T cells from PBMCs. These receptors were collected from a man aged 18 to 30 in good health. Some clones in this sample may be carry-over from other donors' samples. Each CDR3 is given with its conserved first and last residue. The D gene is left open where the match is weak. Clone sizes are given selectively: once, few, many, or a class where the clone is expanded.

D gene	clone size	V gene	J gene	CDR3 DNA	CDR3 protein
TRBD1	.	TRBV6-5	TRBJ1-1	TGTGCCAGCAGACGACAGGGGGAAGGTTCCACTGAAGCTTTCTTT	CASRRQGEGSTEAFF
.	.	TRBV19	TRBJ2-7	TGTGCCAGTAGTATGAGGACATCCTCCTACGAGCAGTACTTC	CASSMRTSSYEQYF
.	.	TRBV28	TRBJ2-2	TGTGCCAGCCGCCCCCGGGAGCTGTTTTTT	CASRPRELFF
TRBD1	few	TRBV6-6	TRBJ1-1	TGTGCCAGCAGTCGACAGGGAATGAACACTGAAGCTTTCTTT	CASSRQGMNTEAFF
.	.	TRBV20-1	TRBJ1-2	TGCAGTGCTAGAGGGACGCATGGCTACACCTTC	CSARGTHGYTF
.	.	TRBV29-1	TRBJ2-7	TGCAGCGTCGAGGCCAGGCCCTACGAGCAGTACTTC	CSVEARPYEQYF
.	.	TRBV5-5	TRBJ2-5	TGTGCCAGCAGCTTGACGGTGGGGCGCGTCGGGATGAAGTACTTC	CASSLTVGRVGMKYF
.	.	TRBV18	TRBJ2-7	TGTGCCAGCTCACCATTCCGGGAAAGCTCCTACGAGCAGTACTTC	CASSPFRESSYEQYF
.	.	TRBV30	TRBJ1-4	TGTGCCTGCCTAAGGGGGACTAATGAAAAACTGTTTTTT	CACLRGTNEKLFF
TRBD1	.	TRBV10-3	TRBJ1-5	TGTGCCATCAGGGCGGGACAGGGAGAGGGACAGCCCCAGCATTTT	CAIRAGQGEGQPQHF
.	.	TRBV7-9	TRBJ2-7	TGTGCCAGCAGTCCAGACACTCCCGACGAGCAGTACTTC	CASSPDTPDEQYF
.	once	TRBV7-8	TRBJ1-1	TGTGCCAGCAGCTCCCGGTCCCATGTGGGCACTGAAGCTTTCTTT	CASSSRSHVGTEAFF
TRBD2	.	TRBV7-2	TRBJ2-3	TGTGCCAGCAGCTTAGCTGGGACTAGCGGTAGGGCAGATACGCAGTATTTT	CASSLAGTSGRADTQYF
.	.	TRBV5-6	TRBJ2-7	TGTGCCAGCAGCTTTGGCTACGAGCAGTACTTC	CASSFGYEQYF
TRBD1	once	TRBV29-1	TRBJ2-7	TGCAGCGTTGCCCCGGGGGCAGGGGGCTTGTACGAGCAGTACTTC	CSVAPGAGGLYEQYF
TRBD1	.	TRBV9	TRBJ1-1	TGTGCCAGCAGCCCTACGACAGGGGGAGACACTGAAGCTTTCTTT	CASSPTTGGDTEAFF
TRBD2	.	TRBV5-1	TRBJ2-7	TGCGCCAGCAGCTGGGGACTAGCCGCGGGAGGGTCGGTCCTCTACGAGCAGTACTTC	CASSWGLAAGGSVLYEQYF
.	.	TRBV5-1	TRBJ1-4	TGCGCCAGCAGCTTCGTCCAAGGAGGTAATGAAAAACTGTTTTTT	CASSFVQGGNEKLFF
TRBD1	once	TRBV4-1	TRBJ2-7	TGCGCCAGCAGCCATGATTCCGGGACAGTGGCGTACGAGCAGTACTTC	CASSHDSGTVAYEQYF
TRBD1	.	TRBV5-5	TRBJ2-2	TGTGCCAGCAGCTGGACAGGGGTGAACACCGGGGAGCTGTTTTTT	CASSWTGVNTGELFF
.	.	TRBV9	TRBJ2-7	TGTGCCAGCAGCGTAGTCTCTATTGGCGAGCAGTACTTC	CASSVVSIGEQYF
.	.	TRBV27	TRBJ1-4	TGTGCCAGCAGTTTTGGTTCGGGCCTTGGCTTGGAAAAACTGTTTTTT	CASSFGSGLGLEKLFF
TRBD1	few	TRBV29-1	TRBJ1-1	TGCAGCGTTGAAGGAAGGACAGGGGGCCTTGGGGCTTTCTTT	CSVEGRTGGLGAFF
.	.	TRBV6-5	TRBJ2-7	TGTGCCAGCAGTTACAAGGCTACCGAGACCTACGAGCAGTACTTC	CASSYKATETYEQYF
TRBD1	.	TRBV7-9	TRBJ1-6	TGTGCCAGCAGCTTAGGGACAGGGCGGCAGAATTCACCCCTCCACTTT	CASSLGTGRQNSPLHF
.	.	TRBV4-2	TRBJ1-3	TGTGCCAGCAGCCAAGATGGGGGGAGCTCTGGAAACACCATATATTTT	CASSQDGGSSGNTIYF
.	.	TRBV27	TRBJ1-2	TGTGCCAGCAGTGCAACAGGGAAACCCTATGGCTACACCTTC	CASSATGKPYGYTF
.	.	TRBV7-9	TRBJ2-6	TGTGCCAGCAGCTTTTCCGGGGCCAACGTCCTGACTTTC	CASSFSGANVLTF
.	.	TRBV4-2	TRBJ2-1	TGTGCCAGCAGCCAAGATTACGGACAGACCTACAATGAGCAGTTCTTC	CASSQDYGQTYNEQFF
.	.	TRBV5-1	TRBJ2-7	TGCGCCAGCAGCTTATCCTATAGGGGGTCCCCCTACGAGCAGTACTTC	CASSLSYRGSPYEQYF
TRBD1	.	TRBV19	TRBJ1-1	TGTGCCAGTAGTCCCCCGACAGGGAGCACTGAAGCTTTCTTT	CASSPPTGSTEAFF